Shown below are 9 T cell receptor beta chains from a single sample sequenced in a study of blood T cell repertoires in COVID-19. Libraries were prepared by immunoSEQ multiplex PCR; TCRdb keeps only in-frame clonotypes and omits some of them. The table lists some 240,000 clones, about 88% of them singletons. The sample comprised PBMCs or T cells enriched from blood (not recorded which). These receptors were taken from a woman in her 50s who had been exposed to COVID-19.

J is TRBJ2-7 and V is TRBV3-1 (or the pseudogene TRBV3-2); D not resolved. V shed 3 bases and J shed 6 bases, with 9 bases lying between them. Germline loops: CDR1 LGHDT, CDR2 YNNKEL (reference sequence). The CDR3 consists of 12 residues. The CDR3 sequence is CASSHSSGEQYF. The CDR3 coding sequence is TGTGCCAGCAGCCACTCGTCCGGCGAGCAGTACTTC.

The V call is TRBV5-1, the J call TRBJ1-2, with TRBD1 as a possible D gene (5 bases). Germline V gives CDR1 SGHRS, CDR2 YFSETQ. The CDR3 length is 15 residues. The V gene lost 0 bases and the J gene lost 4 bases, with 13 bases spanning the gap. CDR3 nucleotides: TGCGCCAGCAGCTTGGATCAGGGATTCCTCTATGGCTACACCTTC. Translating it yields CASSLDQGFLYGYTF.

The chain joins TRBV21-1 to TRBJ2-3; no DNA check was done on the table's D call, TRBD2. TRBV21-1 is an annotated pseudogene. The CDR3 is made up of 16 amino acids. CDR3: CASSKRAGPSTDTQYF. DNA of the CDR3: TGTGCCAGCAGCAAACGGGCGGGGCCTAGCACAGATACGCAGTATTTT.

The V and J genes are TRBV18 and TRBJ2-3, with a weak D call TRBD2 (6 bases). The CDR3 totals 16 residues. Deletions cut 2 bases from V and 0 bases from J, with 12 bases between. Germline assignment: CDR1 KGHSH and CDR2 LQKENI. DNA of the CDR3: TGTGCCAGCTCACCATCCAGCGGGCCTAGCACAGATACGCAGTATTTT. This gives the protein CASSPSSGPSTDTQYF.

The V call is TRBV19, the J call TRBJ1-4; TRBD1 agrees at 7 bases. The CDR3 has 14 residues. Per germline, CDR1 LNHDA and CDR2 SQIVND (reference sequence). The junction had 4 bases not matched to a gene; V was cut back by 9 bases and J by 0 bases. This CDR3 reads CASAQGATNEKLFF. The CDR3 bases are TGTGCCAGCGCCCAGGGGGCAACTAATGAAAAACTGTTTTTT.

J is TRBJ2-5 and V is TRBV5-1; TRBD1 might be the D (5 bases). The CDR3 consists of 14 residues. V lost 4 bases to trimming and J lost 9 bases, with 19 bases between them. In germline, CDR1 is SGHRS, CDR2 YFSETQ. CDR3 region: CASSLDRQESAQYF. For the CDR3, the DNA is TGCGCCAGCAGCCTAGACAGACAAGAGTCGGCCCAGTACTTC.

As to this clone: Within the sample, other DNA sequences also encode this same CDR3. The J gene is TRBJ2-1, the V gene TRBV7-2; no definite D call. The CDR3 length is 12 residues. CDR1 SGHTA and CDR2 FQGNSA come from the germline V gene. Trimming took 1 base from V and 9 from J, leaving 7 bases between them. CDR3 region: CASSLGLVEQFF. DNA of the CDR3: TGTGCCAGCAGCTTAGGGCTAGTTGAGCAGTTCTTC.

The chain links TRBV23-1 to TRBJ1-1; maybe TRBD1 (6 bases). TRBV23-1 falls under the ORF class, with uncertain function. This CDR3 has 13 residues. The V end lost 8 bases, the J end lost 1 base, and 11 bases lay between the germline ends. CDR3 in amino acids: CASVQGQNTEAFF. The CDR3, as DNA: TGCGCCAGCGTTCAGGGGCAGAACACTGAAGCTTTCTTT.

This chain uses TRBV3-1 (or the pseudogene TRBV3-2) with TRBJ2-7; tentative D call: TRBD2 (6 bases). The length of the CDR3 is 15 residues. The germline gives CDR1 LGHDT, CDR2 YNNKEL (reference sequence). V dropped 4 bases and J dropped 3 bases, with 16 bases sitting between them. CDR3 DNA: TGTGCCAGCAGCCTGGAGGGTCTGCAAGACTACGAGCAGTACTTC. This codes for CASSLEGLQDYEQYF.